The next 18 T cell receptor beta chains were all read from a single sample in a study of T-cell reconstitution after alpha-beta-depleted transplantation in children. Unique molecular identifiers were used to barcode this TCRbeta library. In TCRdb, the PCR reads were re-called with MiXCR into one record per CDR3 protein. The data contain hundreds of thousands of distinct CDR3 sequences, approximately 12% of them singletons. The source material was PBMCs, mostly from graft donor cells, sampled 360 days after TCRalphabeta/CD19-depleted stem cell transplant. The receptor source for this set is a male patient younger than 18 who had a stem cell transplant for acute myeloid leukemia, so the T cells may come from the graft donor.

The chain is built from TRBV20-1 and TRBJ2-2; D is uncertain. Trimming pared 6 bases from V and 0 bases from J, leaving 8 bases between. CDR1 is DFQATT and CDR2 is SNEGSKA in the germline V gene (reference sequence). This CDR3 is 13 amino acids long. Here the CDR3 reads CSARPANTGELFF. DNA of the CDR3: TGCAGTGCCAGGCCCGCGAACACCGGGGAGCTGTTTTTT.

This clonotype was seen a handful of times. The rearrangement uses TRBV7-6 and TRBJ2-2, with 8 bases identical to TRBD1. The J segment lost 5 bases and the V segment lost 9 bases, leaving 8 bases of the junction unmatched. This CDR3 has 14 residues. Germline CDR1 is SGHVS and CDR2 is FNYEAQ. The CDR3 is CASTRDRTTGELFF. The CDR3, as DNA: TGTGCCAGTACCCGGGACAGGACAACCGGGGAGCTGTTTTTT.

The table lists this clonotype with a few counts. The chain carries TRBV6-5 and TRBJ2-4; D possibly uses TRBD1 or TRBD2 (6 bases each). V was shortened by 2 bases and J by 5 bases, with 25 bases between the two germline ends. The CDR3 has 19 amino acids. Looked up from germline, CDR1 is MNHEY and CDR2 is SVGAGI. CDR3 sequence reads: CASSYPFDRRVFSQNIQYF. In DNA form, the CDR3 reads TGTGCCAGCAGTTACCCTTTCGACAGGAGGGTGTTCAGCCAAAACATTCAGTACTTC.

This clonotype has more than one count but fewer than ten. This chain uses TRBV7-9 with TRBJ2-1; a weak D match, TRBD2 (6 bases). Trimming removed 0 bases from V and 6 bases from J, with 15 bases in between. The CDR3 extends over 16 amino acids. Germline-derived CDR1 and CDR2 are SEHNR and FQNEAQ (reference sequence). For the CDR3, the DNA is TGTGCCAGCAGCTTAGCGGTTAGCGGAGGCGGCAATGAGCAGTTCTTC. It codes for CASSLAVSGGGNEQFF.

The chain combines TRBV10-3 with TRBJ2-7; D unclear. The CDR3 contains 14 residues. From germline, CDR1 is ENHRY and CDR2 SYGVKD. V lost 6 bases to trimming and J lost 2 bases, with 14 bases between them. The CDR3 DNA is TGTGCCATCAGCCCGGACCGCCCGCCCTACGAGCAGTACTTC. Translating gives CAISPDRPPYEQYF.

V and J are TRBV5-1 and TRBJ2-7, with D possibly called TRBD1 or TRBD2 (7 bases each). The germline gives CDR1 SGHRS, CDR2 YFSETQ. Trimming took 2 bases from V and 6 from J, leaving 12 bases between them. The CDR3 runs to 13 residues. The DNA for the CDR3 is TGCGCCAGCAGCTTCCCCAGGGGGGGCGAGCAGTACTTC. Protein sequence: CASSFPRGGEQYF.

This clonotype was seen more than once but under ten times. The chain joins TRBV20-1 to TRBJ2-3, with TRBD1 matching over 10 bases. The ends lost 4 bases at V and 4 bases at J; junction bases unmatched: 8. The length of the CDR3 is 15 residues. Germline V gene sequence: CDR1 DFQATT, CDR2 SNEGSKA (reference sequence). The CDR3 bases are TGCAGTGCTACACCCTGGGACAGGGGTCCAGATACGCAGTATTTT. Translated: CSATPWDRGPDTQYF.

This clonotype turned up a few times. For the CDR3, the DNA is TGCAGTGACGTACCGGGACAGGTCTCCTACGAGCAGTACTTC. Translated: CSDVPGQVSYEQYF. The chain joins TRBV20-1 to TRBJ2-7; TRBD1 matches 8 bases. The length of the CDR3 is 14 residues. Germline loops: CDR1 DFQATT, CDR2 SNEGSKA (reference sequence). V shed 7 bases and J 0 bases; nucleotides not matched to a gene: 8.

This clonotype occurred a few times. CDR3 amino acids: CASSLGGQNTEAFF. CDR3 coding DNA: TGTGCCAGCAGCTTAGGGGGACAGAACACTGAAGCTTTCTTT. V and J are TRBV7-2 and TRBJ1-1, with a possible D match to TRBD1 (6 bases). V dropped 1 base and J dropped 1 base, with 7 bases sitting between them. From germline, CDR1 is SGHTA and CDR2 FQGNSA. The CDR3 totals 14 residues.

This clonotype was seen repeatedly, ten times or more. This rearrangement joins TRBV2 to TRBJ2-1; D ambiguous. V shed 1 base and J shed 8 bases, with 12 bases lying between them. Germline V CDR1 and CDR2: SNHLY, FYNNEI. The CDR3 is 14 amino acids. The CDR3 DNA reads as TGTGCCAGCAGTGAAGATGACCGTAGCCATGAGCAGTTCTTC. It specifies CASSEDDRSHEQFF.

The CDR3, as DNA: TGTGCCACCAGCAGAGGACTAGCGGGAGAGGACAATGAGCAGTTCTTC. It yields the protein CATSRGLAGEDNEQFF. The J gene is TRBJ2-1, the V gene TRBV15; 12 positions match TRBD2. This CDR3 is built from 16 residues. Unmatched junction bases numbered 3, after V lost 1 base and J lost 5 bases. Germline assignment: CDR1 LNHNV and CDR2 YYDKDF (reference sequence).

This clonotype has at least ten counts. The chain employs TRBV12-3 or TRBV12-4 and TRBJ2-2; 9 bases match TRBD1. CDR3 length: 16 amino acids. V dropped 3 bases and J dropped 1; count of bases not matched to a gene: 3. The CDR3 region is CASSFTGGVNTGELFF. The CDR3 bases are TGTGCCAGCAGTTTTACAGGGGGCGTGAACACCGGGGAGCTGTTTTTT.

This clonotype was observed at least ten times. The CDR3 region is CASSQTGGLSTEAFF. In DNA, the CDR3 is TGTGCCAGCAGCCAGACAGGGGGGTTATCCACTGAAGCTTTCTTT. The chain couples TRBV12-3 or TRBV12-4 to TRBJ1-1; 9 bases map to TRBD1. CDR3 length: 15 residues. With V trimmed by 6 bases and J by 4 bases, 9 bases remained unmatched.

The V and J genes are TRBV23-1 and TRBJ2-7; possible D gene TRBD1, 5 bases. TRBV23-1 is an ORF for which the function is uncertain. V was trimmed by 2 bases and J by 5 bases, leaving 19 bases between them. The CDR3 spans 16 residues. The CDR3 DNA reads as TGCGCCAGCAGTCAACTTCGACAGTTCGCTTTCCACGAGCAGTACTTC. This sequence encodes CASSQLRQFAFHEQYF.

This clonotype was detected ten times or more. The chain carries TRBV29-1 and TRBJ2-7; D may be TRBD1 (6 bases). Germline assignment: CDR1 SQVTM and CDR2 ANQGSEA. V was shortened by 1 base and J by 5 bases, with 9 bases between the two germline ends. The CDR3 runs 12 residues. The CDR3 DNA is TGCAGCGTTGAAGGGGGGCGGGACGAGCAGTACTTC. Amino acids: CSVEGGRDEQYF.

The rearrangement links TRBV7-9 to TRBJ2-3; D is unclear. Germline loops: CDR1 SEHNR, CDR2 FQNEAQ (reference sequence). V was shortened by 4 bases and J by 0 bases, with 17 bases between the two germline ends. The CDR3 spans 17 residues. The CDR3 reads CASSSPLKGPSTDTQYF. CDR3 DNA sequence: TGTGCCAGCAGCTCCCCCTTAAAAGGGCCTAGCACAGATACGCAGTATTTT.

There are many counts of this clonotype. This chain uses TRBV29-1 with TRBJ2-1, with 9 nucleotides matching TRBD2. V shed 4 bases and J 3 bases; nucleotides not matched to a gene: 4. From germline, CDR1 is SQVTM and CDR2 ANQGSEA. The CDR3 totals 14 residues. Here the CDR3 reads CSVVSSGSYNEQFF. The CDR3 bases are TGCAGCGTTGTGAGTAGCGGGAGCTACAATGAGCAGTTCTTC.

The chain combines TRBV29-1 with TRBJ2-6; D is ambiguous. Germline CDR1 SQVTM, CDR2 ANQGSEA. There are 16 residues in the CDR3. V shed 0 bases and J shed 0 bases, with 9 bases lying between them. The CDR3: CSVEDGWASGANVLTF. CDR3 sequence (DNA): TGCAGCGTTGAAGATGGGTGGGCCTCTGGGGCCAACGTCCTGACTTTC. Full variable domain (rest looked up from reference TRBV29-1 and TRBJ2-6): SAVISQKPSRDICQRGTSLTIQCQVDSQVTMMFWYRQQPGQSLTLIATANQGSEATYESGFVIDKFPISRPNLTFSTLTVSNMSPEDSSIYLCSVEDGWASGANVLTFGAGSRLTVL.